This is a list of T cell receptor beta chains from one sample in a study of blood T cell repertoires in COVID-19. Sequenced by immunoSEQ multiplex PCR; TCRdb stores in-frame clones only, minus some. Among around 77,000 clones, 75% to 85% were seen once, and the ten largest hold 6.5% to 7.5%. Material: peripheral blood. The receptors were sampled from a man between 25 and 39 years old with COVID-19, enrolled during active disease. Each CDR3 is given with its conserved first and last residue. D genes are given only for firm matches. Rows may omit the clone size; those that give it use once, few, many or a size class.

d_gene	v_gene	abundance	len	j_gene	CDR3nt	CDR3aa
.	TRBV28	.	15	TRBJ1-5	TGTGCCAGCAGTTTTCCCGGGGGGGGGAATCAGCCCCAGCATTTT	CASSFPGGGNQPQHF
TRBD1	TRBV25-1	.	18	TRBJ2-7	TGTGCCAGCAGTGCCCAGACAGGGACAAGCCCCGTAGGCTACGAGCAGTACTTC	CASSAQTGTSPVGYEQYF
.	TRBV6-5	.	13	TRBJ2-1	TGTGCCAGCAGTTACTCTCGTTACAATGAGCAGTTCTTC	CASSYSRYNEQFF
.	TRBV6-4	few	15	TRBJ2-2	TGTGCCAGCAGTGACTCTAGCGCGAACACCGGGGAGCTGTTTTTT	CASSDSSANTGELFF
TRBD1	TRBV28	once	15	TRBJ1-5	TGTGCCAGCAGTAAGGCAGGGGGAAGAAATCAGCCCCAGCATTTT	CASSKAGGRNQPQHF
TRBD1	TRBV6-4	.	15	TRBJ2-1	TGTGCCAGCAGTGTGGAGACAGGGGCCTACAATGAGCAGTTCTTC	CASSVETGAYNEQFF
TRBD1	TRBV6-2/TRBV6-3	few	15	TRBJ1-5	TGTGCCAGCACCCCCACGGGACAGGCTAATCAGCCCCAGCATTTT	CASTPTGQANQPQHF
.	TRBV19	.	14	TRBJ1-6	TGTGCCACTCGTGCGGGACGGACGAATTCACCCCTCCACTTT	CATRAGRTNSPLHF
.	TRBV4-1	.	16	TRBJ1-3	TGCGCCAGCAGCCAAGATCTCGTATCGGGGGGAAACACCATATATTTT	CASSQDLVSGGNTIYF
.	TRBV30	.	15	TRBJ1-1	TGTGCCTGGAGTGTACTTGGGGGGAGGGTCACTGAAGCTTTCTTT	CAWSVLGGRVTEAFF
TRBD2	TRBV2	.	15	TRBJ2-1	TGTGCCAGCAGTGAAGGGGCTAGCGGGAGTGATGAGCAGTTCTTC	CASSEGASGSDEQFF
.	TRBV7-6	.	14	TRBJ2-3	TGTGCCAGCAGCTTAGAAGAGGCCCAAGATACGCAGTATTTT	CASSLEEAQDTQYF
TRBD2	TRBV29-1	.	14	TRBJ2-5	TGCAGCGGAGGAGGTCTAGCGGGATCGGGGACCCAGTACTTC	CSGGGLAGSGTQYF
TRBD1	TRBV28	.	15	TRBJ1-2	TGTGCCAGCAGTGCCAGGGACAGCAAAAACTATGGCTACACCTTC	CASSARDSKNYGYTF
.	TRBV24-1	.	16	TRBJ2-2	TGTGCCACCAGTGAACCGACAGGGAGGCGAACCGGGGAGCTGTTTTTT	CATSEPTGRRTGELFF
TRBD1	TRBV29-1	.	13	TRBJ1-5	TGCAGCGTTAGGACAGGTGTGAATCAGCCCCAGCATTTT	CSVRTGVNQPQHF